This is a list of T cell receptor beta chains from one sample in a study of Ad26.COV2.S vaccination and SARS-CoV-2 variants. Profiling relied on immunoSEQ multiplex PCR, and the TCRdb table lists in-frame clones only, not all of them. The table includes some 350,000 clones, roughly 88% detected once. The sequencing here drew on peripheral blood, taken in a trial of Ad26.COV2.S vaccine versus placebo. These receptors originate from a person between 18 and 60 years old who received the Ad26.COV2.S COVID-19 vaccine or a placebo. The CDR3 runs from the conserved cysteine through the conserved F or W. Each record gives: clone size, J gene, V gene, D gene, CDR3 protein, CDR3 DNA. The D gene is left open where the match is weak. The size of a clone is reported for some rows only, either as once, few or many, or as a class for expanded clones.

>few|TRBJ1-2|TRBV27|.
CASSGNQLGRDYGYTF
TGTGCCAGCTCGGGGAATCAGCTAGGGAGGGACTATGGCTACACCTTC
>once|TRBJ2-1|TRBV12-3/TRBV12-4|.
CASSRLQSNEQFF
TGTGCCAGCAGCCGATTACAGAGCAATGAGCAGTTCTTC
>.|TRBJ2-5|TRBV14|TRBD2
CASSQGYIAGGPTETQYF
TGTGCCAGCAGCCAAGGTTATATAGCGGGAGGGCCTACGGAGACCCAGTACTTC
>.|TRBJ1-2|TRBV15|TRBD1
CATSRDGTASNYGYTF
TGTGCCACCAGCAGAGATGGGACAGCGAGCAACTATGGCTACACCTTC
>.|TRBJ2-5|TRBV18|.
CASSRDIQETQYF
TGTGCCAGCTCACGGGATATACAAGAGACCCAGTACTTC
>.|TRBJ1-5|TRBV18|TRBD1
CASSRDRVYQPQHF
TGTGCCAGCTCACGGGACAGGGTTTATCAGCCCCAGCATTTT
>.|TRBJ1-2|TRBV25-1|.
CASQANYGYTF
TGTGCCAGCCAAGCTAACTATGGCTACACCTTC
>.|TRBJ1-2|TRBV3-1/TRBV3-2|.
CASSHRTGGIGYGYTF
TGTGCCAGCAGCCACAGAACCGGGGGCATTGGCTATGGCTACACCTTC
>.|TRBJ2-7|TRBV19|TRBD1
CASSFSGTGSYEQYF
TGTGCCAGTAGTTTTTCCGGGACAGGTTCCTACGAGCAGTACTTC
>.|TRBJ1-1|TRBV30|.
CAWSPSTLNTEAFF
TGTGCCTGGAGTCCCTCAACCCTCAACACTGAAGCTTTCTTT
>.|TRBJ1-1|TRBV5-6|.
CASSPMGGFMNTEAFF
TGTGCCAGCAGCCCTATGGGGGGATTCATGAACACTGAAGCTTTCTTT
>.|TRBJ1-5|TRBV15|TRBD1
CATSIWGQLNQPQHF
TGTGCCACCAGTATATGGGGACAGCTCAATCAGCCCCAGCATTTT
>.|TRBJ2-1|TRBV12-3/TRBV12-4|.
CASSLVGPLFF
TGTGCCAGCAGTTTAGTGGGACCGTTGTTCTTC
>.|TRBJ1-2|TRBV7-2|.
CASSLEVGRYYGYTF
TGTGCCAGCAGCTTAGAAGTAGGGAGGTACTATGGCTACACCTTC
>.|TRBJ1-5|TRBV4-3|.
CASSKDGINQPQHF
TGCGCCAGCAGCAAGGACGGGATCAATCAGCCCCAGCATTTT
>.|TRBJ2-3|TRBV5-6|TRBD2
CASSFLAGVKDTQYF
TGTGCCAGCAGCTTTTTAGCGGGAGTAAAAGATACGCAGTATTTT
>once|TRBJ1-1|TRBV4-1|TRBD1
CASSQAPGTDLNTEAFF
TGCGCCAGCAGCCAAGCTCCAGGGACAGACCTGAACACTGAAGCTTTCTTT
>.|TRBJ2-5|TRBV29-1|.
CSVAREETQYF
TGCAGCGTTGCCAGGGAAGAGACCCAGTACTTC
>.|TRBJ2-1|TRBV21-1|.
CASSTSFSGRCNEQFF
TGTGCCAGCAGCACCTCCTTTAGCGGGAGATGCAATGAGCAGTTCTTC
>.|TRBJ1-3|TRBV19|TRBD1
CASQFIGQVSGNTIYF
TGTGCCAGTCAGTTCATCGGACAGGTCTCTGGAAACACCATATATTTT
>.|TRBJ1-1|TRBV7-9|.
CASSLGGGSDEAFF
TGTGCCAGCAGCTTAGGAGGCGGGTCCGATGAAGCTTTCTTT
>.|TRBJ2-7|TRBV7-2|.
CASSLTVRIPYEQYF
TGTGCCAGCAGCTTAACCGTGAGGATCCCCTACGAGCAGTACTTC
>.|TRBJ2-5|TRBV7-2|.
CASSSGTYPAETQYF
TGTGCCAGCAGCTCCGGAACCTATCCCGCGGAGACCCAGTACTTC
>.|TRBJ2-1|TRBV20-1|.
CSAGPGEQFF
TGCAGTGCTGGTCCGGGAGAGCAGTTCTTC
>.|TRBJ1-6|TRBV7-2|.
CASSERGAGNSPLHF
TGTGCCAGCAGCGAGAGGGGGGCGGGGAATTCACCCCTCCACTTT
>.|TRBJ2-1|TRBV27|.
CASVKNLGSYNEQFF
TGTGCCAGCGTCAAGAATCTGGGCTCCTACAATGAGCAGTTCTTC
>.|TRBJ1-1|TRBV6-5|.
CASSSGVRTEAFF
TGTGCCAGCAGTTCCGGAGTTAGGACTGAAGCTTTCTTT
>.|TRBJ1-1|TRBV29-1|.
CSVRDTIAEAFF
TGCAGCGTCCGAGACACAATTGCTGAAGCTTTCTTT
>few|TRBJ1-4|TRBV19|.
CASSSPGREYEKLFF
TGTGCCAGTAGTTCACCGGGACGGGAGTATGAAAAACTGTTTTTT
>once|TRBJ2-7|TRBV6-2/TRBV6-3|.
CASSYGGSYEQYF
TGTGCCAGCAGTTACGGGGGATCCTACGAGCAGTACTTC
>once|TRBJ2-1|TRBV5-1|.
CASSLVGEQFF
TGCGCCAGCAGCTTGGTAGGCGAGCAGTTCTTC
>.|TRBJ1-3|TRBV23-1|TRBD1
CASSGSHSRGNSGNTIYF
TGCGCCAGCAGTGGTTCCCATTCCAGGGGGAACTCTGGAAACACCATATATTTT
>.|TRBJ2-7|TRBV6-6|TRBD1
CASSYSGTGGSEQYF
TGTGCCAGCAGTTACTCCGGGACAGGGGGCAGCGAGCAGTACTTC
>.|TRBJ2-2|TRBV2|.
CASAGLNTGELFF
TGTGCCAGCGCAGGACTTAACACCGGGGAGCTGTTTTTT
>.|TRBJ2-1|TRBV30|.
CAWRSRHQYNEQFF
TGTGCCTGGAGGAGCCGACACCAATACAATGAGCAGTTCTTC
>once|TRBJ1-4|TRBV5-1|.
CASSLAGHPDEKLFF
TGCGCCAGCAGCTTGGCAGGCCATCCGGACGAAAAACTGTTTTTT
>.|TRBJ1-2|TRBV7-2|.
CASSLALSGSYGYTF
TGTGCCAGCAGCTTAGCGCTCTCAGGGAGCTATGGCTACACCTTC
>.|TRBJ1-1|TRBV29-1|TRBD1
CSFYRGRLNTEAFF
TGCAGCTTCTACAGGGGGCGTTTGAACACTGAAGCTTTCTTT
>.|TRBJ1-1|TRBV6-1|.
CASSEGVGGENTEAFF
TGTGCCAGCAGTGAAGGGGTCGGAGGGGAGAACACTGAAGCTTTCTTT
>.|TRBJ2-1|TRBV2|.
CASTRTSYNEQFF
TGTGCCAGCACCCGGACGTCCTACAATGAGCAGTTCTTC
>.|TRBJ2-3|TRBV7-2|TRBD2
CASSPNQWSGGRHADTQYF
TGTGCCAGCAGCCCCAACCAATGGAGCGGGGGGCGCCACGCAGATACGCAGTATTTT
>.|TRBJ2-3|TRBV14|.
CASSHQPSVASSTDTQYF
TGTGCCAGCAGCCACCAACCCTCGGTAGCCAGCTCCACAGATACGCAGTATTTT
>.|TRBJ1-1|TRBV15|.
CATSTPLSISRNTEAFF
TGTGCCACCAGCACCCCCCTCAGTATCTCGAGGAACACTGAAGCTTTCTTT
>.|TRBJ1-1|TRBV7-9|.
CASSSLRPELNTEAFF
TGTGCCAGCAGCTCTCTACGCCCGGAGCTTAACACTGAAGCTTTCTTT
>.|TRBJ2-1|TRBV7-8|.
CASSLVGFLYNEQFF
TGTGCCAGCAGCTTAGTTGGATTCCTTTACAATGAGCAGTTCTTC
>.|TRBJ1-2|TRBV28|.
CASSLEAGGYGYTF
TGTGCCAGCAGCCTAGAGGCGGGGGGGTATGGCTACACCTTC
>.|TRBJ2-4|TRBV29-1|.
CSVSGRAKNIQYF
TGCAGCGTTTCCGGCCGGGCCAAAAACATTCAGTACTTC
>.|TRBJ1-2|TRBV19|.
CASSSMNYGYTF
TGTGCCAGTAGTAGCATGAACTATGGCTACACCTTC
>.|TRBJ2-3|TRBV20-1|.
CSIRGDTQYF
TGCAGCATCCGGGGAGATACGCAGTATTTT